This T cell receptor beta chain was sequenced during a study of cytomegalovirus exposure and HLA in healthy donors. Turning to the study itself: An early data release held around 80 million unique TCRs from HLA-typed donors. Study-level findings and limits: Sequencing likely generated an artifact that appeared as a cluster of highly shared sequence variants.

V was cut by 5 bases and J by 13 bases, with 9 bases left in between. The germline gives CDR1 ENHRY, CDR2 SYGVKD. The CDR3 has 11 residues. This clone showed up just once. Its antigen is unidentified. PCR amplification relied on 60 Vbeta primers (plus 13 Jbeta primers). The assay was immunoSEQ multiplex PCR, and TCRdb's table has in-frame clones only and misses some. The sample contains around 170,000 clones, over 70% of which appear only once. Participants comprised healthy donors of bone marrow. V gene TRBV10-3 combines with J gene TRBJ1-6; no clear D. The TCR comes from a man aged 45-60 years in good health and CMV-seropositive. Specimen: PBMCs. This CDR3 reads CAISTGGPLHF. CDR3 sequence (DNA): TGTGCCATCAGTACGGGAGGGCCCCTCCACTTT.